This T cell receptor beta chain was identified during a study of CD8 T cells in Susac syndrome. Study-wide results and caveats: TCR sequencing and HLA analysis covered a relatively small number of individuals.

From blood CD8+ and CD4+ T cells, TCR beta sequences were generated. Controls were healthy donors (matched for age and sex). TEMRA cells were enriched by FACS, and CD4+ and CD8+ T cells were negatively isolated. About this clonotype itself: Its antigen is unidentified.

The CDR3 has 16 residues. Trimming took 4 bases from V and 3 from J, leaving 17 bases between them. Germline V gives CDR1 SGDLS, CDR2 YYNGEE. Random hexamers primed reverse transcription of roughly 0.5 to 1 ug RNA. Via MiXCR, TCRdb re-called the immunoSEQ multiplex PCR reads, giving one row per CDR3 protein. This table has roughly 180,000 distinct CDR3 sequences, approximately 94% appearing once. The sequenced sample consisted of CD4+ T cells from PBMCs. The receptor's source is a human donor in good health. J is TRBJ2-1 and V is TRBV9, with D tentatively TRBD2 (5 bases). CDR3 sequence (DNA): TGTGCCAGCAGCCCGGGTAGCGACCCCTTCTACAATGAGCAGTTCTTC. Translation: CASSPGSDPFYNEQFF. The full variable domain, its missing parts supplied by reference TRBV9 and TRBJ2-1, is DSGVTQTPKHLITATGQRVTLRCSPRSGDLSVYWYQQSLDQGLQFLIQYYNGEERAKGNILERFSAQQFPDLHSELNLSSLELGDSALYFCASSPGSDPFYNEQFFGPGTRLTVL.